This T cell receptor beta chain was sequenced in a study of early T cells in non-severe SARS-CoV-2 infection. At the level of the study: Unsorted whole-blood RNA was sequenced in bulk, leaving chains unpaired.

Germline V gene lookup returns CDR1 MNHNS and CDR2 SASEGT. Trimming shortened V by 5 bases and J by 0 bases, and 5 bases separated the two germline ends. CDR3 length equals 13 residues. Each cDNA molecule carried a unique molecular identifier. TCRdb fed the 5' RACE reads into MiXCR, producing one record per CDR3 protein. The sample gives roughly 28,000 distinct CDR3 sequences, roughly 5.4% of which show up once; around 2.5% is in the top ten. At least ten counts were recorded for this clonotype. The sequenced sample was whole blood. This clonotype was obtained from an adult who was a healthcare worker with PCR-confirmed SARS-CoV-2 infection or an uninfected control (not recorded which). The chain joins TRBV6-1 to TRBJ2-1; D gene uncertain. The CDR3 is CASSPSSYNEQFF. The CDR3 DNA reads TGTGCCAGCAGTCCCAGCTCCTACAATGAGCAGTTCTTC.